The rows below give T cell receptor beta chains drawn from one sample of a study of PD-1 blockade in classical Hodgkin lymphoma. This table comes from immunoSEQ multiplex PCR, and its TCRdb copy is limited to in-frame clones, with some not included. Of 46,000 or so clones listed, around 81% were seen once; the top ten hold roughly 22%. The sample was peripheral blood mononuclear cells (PBMCs), taken before the second cycle of nivolumab. The source is a human donor with classical Hodgkin lymphoma. Both conserved end residues are part of each CDR3. The D gene is left open where the match is weak. A row's size may be missing; if present it is once, few, many or a size class.

d_call	v_call	cdr3_length	clone_size	j_call	cdr3_nt	cdr3_aa
TRBD2	TRBV9	16	NA	TRBJ2-3	TGTGCCAGCAGCCATGCTAGCGGGAGAAATGCAGATACGCAGTATTTT	CASSHASGRNADTQYF
NA	TRBV27	15	NA	TRBJ2-7	TGTGCCAGCAGTTCCCGGTTACGACCTCCCTACGAGCAGTACTTC	CASSSRLRPPYEQYF
TRBD2	TRBV5-1	13	NA	TRBJ2-1	TGCGCCAGCAGCCTGGCCGGACTAGCGGAGCAGTTCTTC	CASSLAGLAEQFF
TRBD1	TRBV19	13	once	TRBJ2-2	TGTGCCATCAAGAGAGGGGGCGCCGGGGAGCTGTTTTTT	CAIKRGGAGELFF
TRBD1	TRBV5-4	16	NA	TRBJ1-4	TGTGCCAGCAGCGCCGGGCCGGGACAGAGGAATGAAAAACTGTTTTTT	CASSAGPGQRNEKLFF
TRBD1	TRBV5-1	16	NA	TRBJ2-2	TGCGCCAGCAGCCCTCGGACAGGGGGAGACACCGGGGAGCTGTTTTTT	CASSPRTGGDTGELFF
NA	TRBV9	15	NA	TRBJ1-5	TGTGCCAGCAGCGTAGGAGGAATGAGCAATCAGCCCCAGCATTTT	CASSVGGMSNQPQHF
NA	TRBV2	13	NA	TRBJ1-2	TGTGCCAGCAGTGGGTACTTTGTGAATGGCTACACCTTC	CASSGYFVNGYTF
NA	TRBV5-1	14	NA	TRBJ2-5	TGCGCCAGCAGCTTGGCTGGGGGTCAAGAGACCCAGTACTTC	CASSLAGGQETQYF
NA	TRBV29-1	13	NA	TRBJ2-7	TGCAGCGTTTGGCAGGGGGGGTCCTACGAGCAGTACTTC	CSVWQGGSYEQYF
TRBD1	TRBV19	15	NA	TRBJ2-7	TGTGCCAGTAGTACCCCGGACAGGGGCAAGAGCGAGCAGTACTTC	CASSTPDRGKSEQYF
NA	TRBV29-1	13	many	TRBJ1-1	TGCAGCGTTGGGGGGGGTATGAACACTGAAGCTTTCTTT	CSVGGGMNTEAFF
TRBD1	TRBV29-1	10	NA	TRBJ2-5	TGCAGCATCAACAGGGGGACCCAGTACTTC	CSINRGTQYF
TRBD1	TRBV10-3	14	few	TRBJ1-5	TGTGCCATCAGTGAACGACAGGGTGATCAGCCCCAGCATTTT	CAISERQGDQPQHF
NA	TRBV18	15	NA	TRBJ2-1	TGTGCCAGCTCGCAGGCCCCGGCAGCCTACAATGAGCAGTTCTTC	CASSQAPAAYNEQFF
TRBD2	TRBV4-2	17	once	TRBJ2-3	TGTGCCAGCAGCCAAGAGACTAGCGGGGGAACCCCGGATACGCAGTATTTT	CASSQETSGGTPDTQYF
TRBD1	TRBV5-1	16	NA	TRBJ1-1	TGCGCCAGCAGCTTGATTCAGGGGGGGATGAACACTGAAGCTTTCTTT	CASSLIQGGMNTEAFF
NA	TRBV28	14	NA	TRBJ1-1	TGTGCCAGCAATCGGGTCAGGCTGAACACTGAAGCTTTCTTT	CASNRVRLNTEAFF
TRBD1	TRBV18	15	NA	TRBJ2-1	TGTGCCAGCTCACCAGTTGGGACAGGAGACAATGAGCAGTTCTTC	CASSPVGTGDNEQFF
TRBD1	TRBV7-2	15	NA	TRBJ1-2	TGTGCCAGCAGCTTAGCGGGACAGGGAGGCTATGGCTACACCTTC	CASSLAGQGGYGYTF
NA	TRBV28	14	NA	TRBJ1-6	TGTGCCAGCAGACGGACAGCCTATAATTCACCCCTCCACTTT	CASRRTAYNSPLHF
NA	TRBV18	15	NA	TRBJ2-1	TGTGCCAGCTCACCAGCGGGGGCGACGTACAATGAGCAGTTCTTC	CASSPAGATYNEQFF
NA	TRBV5-1	13	few	TRBJ1-5	TGCGCCAGCAGCCCCCAGGGTCGGGAGCCCCAGCATTTT	CASSPQGREPQHF
NA	TRBV5-1	15	NA	TRBJ1-6	TGCGCCAGCAGCTTGTCCCAAGGGATGGATTCACCCCTCCACTTT	CASSLSQGMDSPLHF
TRBD1	TRBV5-1	13	few	TRBJ1-1	TGCGCCAGCAACGACAGGGGGAACACTGAAGCTTTCTTT	CASNDRGNTEAFF
NA	TRBV5-4	15	NA	TRBJ2-6	TGTGCCAGCAGCCCTGACAGGTCTGGGGCCAACGTCCTGACTTTC	CASSPDRSGANVLTF
NA	TRBV27	13	NA	TRBJ1-1	TGTGCCAGCAGTAAGCTATTAGGGACTGAAGCTTTCTTT	CASSKLLGTEAFF
TRBD1	TRBV29-1	12	once	TRBJ2-7	TGCAGCGCCTCGGGACAGGGAGCCGAGCAGTACTTC	CSASGQGAEQYF
TRBD1	TRBV19	17	NA	TRBJ2-5	TGTGCCAGTAGTATAGTTGGGACAGGGCTCGGGCAGGAGACCCAGTACTTC	CASSIVGTGLGQETQYF
NA	TRBV14	15	NA	TRBJ1-1	TGTGCCAGCAGCCGACAATTTGACAGTGCGACTGAAGCTTTCTTT	CASSRQFDSATEAFF
TRBD2	TRBV30	16	NA	TRBJ2-7	TGTGCCTGGAGTGATTTGGGGGGACTAGCGGGAGTTGAGCAGTACTTC	CAWSDLGGLAGVEQYF
NA	TRBV7-2	13	NA	TRBJ1-3	TGTGCCAGCAGCTTAGAGTGGGGAAACACCATATATTTT	CASSLEWGNTIYF
NA	TRBV27	16	NA	TRBJ2-5	TGTGCCAGCAGTCCAGGGACTGGGACGTCAACAGAGACCCAGTACTTC	CASSPGTGTSTETQYF
NA	TRBV30	13	many	TRBJ1-1	TGTGCCTGGAGTGTAAGGGAGAACACTGAAGCTTTCTTT	CAWSVRENTEAFF
NA	TRBV7-8	16	NA	TRBJ2-1	TGTGCCAGCAGCTTAGCCTTGGGGCGCCCCTACAATGAGCAGTTCTTC	CASSLALGRPYNEQFF
NA	TRBV30	15	NA	TRBJ1-2	TGTGCCTGTATGGGGGCCGGGACCTACGGCTATGGCTACACCTTC	CACMGAGTYGYGYTF
NA	TRBV19	13	once	TRBJ1-1	TGTGCCAGTATTCCCCGGGACCTAACTGAAGCTTTCTTT	CASIPRDLTEAFF
NA	TRBV30	13	NA	TRBJ1-3	TGTGCCTGGAGTCCGGGGACTGGAAACACCATATATTTT	CAWSPGTGNTIYF
NA	TRBV13	14	NA	TRBJ1-3	TGTGCCAGCAGCTTAGCAGTTTCTGGAAACACCATATATTTT	CASSLAVSGNTIYF
NA	TRBV27	11	NA	TRBJ2-1	TGTGCCAGCAGGGCCGGCAATGAGCAGTTCTTC	CASRAGNEQFF
NA	TRBV28	14	NA	TRBJ1-2	TGTGCCAGCAGTTCGGGACGGACCGGGGGGGGCTACACCTTC	CASSSGRTGGGYTF